These 6 T cell receptor beta chains originate from one sample sequenced in a study of blood T cell repertoires in COVID-19. The data were produced by immunoSEQ multiplex PCR, yet TCRdb's version contains in-frame clones alone and is incomplete. Of 150,000 to 200,000 clones in the sample, approximately 91% were seen once. Sequencing was done on a sample of PBMCs or T cells enriched from blood (not recorded which). All receptors come from a woman aged 18 to 35 who had recovered from COVID-19.

V is TRBV3-1 (or the pseudogene TRBV3-2) and J is TRBJ2-1; TRBD2 matches 8 bases. This CDR3 spans 18 amino acids. Germline values: CDR1 LGHDT, CDR2 YNNKEL (reference sequence). The trim removed 2 bases at V and 9 bases at J, leaving 18 bases unmatched. The CDR3: CASSQPKPPGLVVSEQFF. Written as DNA, the CDR3 is TGTGCCAGCAGCCAACCCAAACCTCCGGGACTAGTAGTTAGTGAGCAGTTCTTC.

This clone was counted once. The V gene is TRBV28, the J gene TRBJ1-2; TRBD1 matches at 8 bases. The V segment lost 1 base and the J segment 3 bases; nucleotides outside the gene matches: 13. CDR1 and CDR2 from the germline V gene are MDHEN and SYDVKM. The CDR3 runs to 18 residues. CDR3 coding DNA: TGTGCCAGCAGTTTATCCCCTGGGAACAGGGGGAAAGACTATGGCTACACCTTC. This codes for CASSLSPGNRGKDYGYTF.

The V and J genes are TRBV4-3 and TRBJ2-3, with 9 bases matching TRBD1. With V trimmed by 4 bases and J by 5 bases, 4 bases remained unmatched. Per germline, CDR1 LGHNA and CDR2 YSLEER. CDR3 length: 14 residues. CDR3 in amino acids: CASSPGTGRDTQYF. The CDR3 region has the DNA TGCGCCAGCAGCCCCGGGACAGGGAGAGATACGCAGTATTTT.

V gene TRBV5-8 combines with J gene TRBJ2-1; maybe TRBD2 (5 bases). The germline V and J ends were trimmed by 0 bases and 4 bases, with 11 bases remaining between them. Germline CDR1 reads SGHTS; CDR2 reads YDEGEE. The CDR3 is 15 amino acids. The CDR3 region is CASSLGSGLYNEQFF. Written as DNA, the CDR3 is TGTGCCAGCAGCTTGGGAAGCGGACTTTACAATGAGCAGTTCTTC.

The chain is built from TRBV15 and TRBJ1-2; perhaps TRBD1 as D (6 bases). Trimming took off 5 bases at V and 1 base at J, with 20 bases between the two ends. The CDR3 is 17 amino acids. The germline CDR1 and CDR2 sequences are LNHNV and YYDKDF (reference sequence). Here the CDR3 DNA reads TGTGCCACCAGCTACCGAAATCCCCTGGACAGTAACTATGGCTACACCTTC. This translates into CATSYRNPLDSNYGYTF.

This sequence joins TRBV9 and TRBJ1-5, with TRBD1 as a possible D gene (6 bases). Looked up from germline, CDR1 is SGDLS and CDR2 is YYNGEE. The V gene lost 4 bases and the J gene lost 8 bases, with 13 bases spanning the gap. CDR3 length equals 13 residues. DNA of the CDR3: TGTGCCAGCAGCCCAGGGGATAGTGAGCCCCAGCATTTT. Translating it yields CASSPGDSEPQHF. Based on the CDR3 plus reference TRBV9 and TRBJ1-5, the full variable domain is DSGVTQTPKHLITATGQRVTLRCSPRSGDLSVYWYQQSLDQGLQFLIQYYNGEERAKGNILERFSAQQFPDLHSELNLSSLELGDSALYFCASSPGDSEPQHFGDGTRLSIL.